This TCR beta chain was found in a study of blood T cells in healthy people across ages. Study results and caveats: Both higher diversity and more naive CD4+ cells marked long-lived donors when set against aged donors. Unsorted PBMCs prevented conclusive naive versus antigen-experienced comparison.

V shed 4 bases, J shed 1 base, and the junction held 8 bases outside the gene matches. The CDR3 sequence is 15 residues long. Germline CDR1 is DFQATT and CDR2 is SNEGSKA (reference sequence). This clonotype came up many times. Antigen specificity is unknown. Sample donors were healthy Caucasian individuals that came from Russia, aged roughly 6 to 100. For the second PCR, which ran for roughly 6 to 12 cycles, a sample-barcoded 5' primer and a J-beta primer mix were used. TCRdb itself ran the 5' RACE reads through MiXCR, one entry per CDR3 protein. The data hold approximately 900,000 distinct CDR3 sequences, with 25% to 30% observed a single time. These data also featured in a second study, about T cells of mothers and their children. That work contributes: A few healthy Caucasian mothers and their six children were the donors.

Input material: blood. This TCR was sampled from a woman aged 40-49 years in good health. This sequence joins TRBV20-1 and TRBJ1-2, with 8 bases identical to TRBD1. The chain's CDR3 is CSATYTGGYNYGYTF. The CDR3 bases are TGCAGTGCTACCTACACAGGGGGATATAACTATGGCTACACCTTC.